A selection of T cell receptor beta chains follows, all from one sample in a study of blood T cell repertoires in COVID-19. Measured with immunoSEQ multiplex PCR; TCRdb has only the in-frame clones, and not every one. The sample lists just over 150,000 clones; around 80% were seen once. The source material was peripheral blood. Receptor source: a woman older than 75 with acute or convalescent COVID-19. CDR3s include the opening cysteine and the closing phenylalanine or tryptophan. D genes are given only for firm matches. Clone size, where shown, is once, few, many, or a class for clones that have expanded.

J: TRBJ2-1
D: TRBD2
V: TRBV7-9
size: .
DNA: TGTGCCAGCAGCTTAGGACTAGCGGGAGGGTCCAGCTCCTACAATGAGCAGTTCTTC
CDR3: CASSLGLAGGSSSYNEQFF

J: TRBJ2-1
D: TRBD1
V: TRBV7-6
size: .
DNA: TGTGCCAGCAGCCCCCGCCGGGACAGCTACAATGAGCAGTTCTTC
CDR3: CASSPRRDSYNEQFF

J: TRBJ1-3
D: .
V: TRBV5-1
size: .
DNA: TGCGCCAGCAGCTTGGCGGACACCATATATTTT
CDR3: CASSLADTIYF

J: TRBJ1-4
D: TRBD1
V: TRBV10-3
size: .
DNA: TGTGCCATCAGAGATGGACAGGGTGGTGAAAAACTGTTTTTT
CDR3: CAIRDGQGGEKLFF

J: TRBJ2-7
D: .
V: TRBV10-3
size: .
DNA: TGTGCCATCAGTGAGTCGAAGGGCGGGCCCTACGAGCAGTACTTC
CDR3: CAISESKGGPYEQYF

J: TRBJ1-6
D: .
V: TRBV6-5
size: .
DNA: TGTGCCAGCAGTTACTGGGGGGATAATTCACCCCTCCACTTT
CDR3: CASSYWGDNSPLHF

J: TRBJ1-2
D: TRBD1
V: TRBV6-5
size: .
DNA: TGTGCCAGCAGTTACTCGGCAGGGGGCTATGGCTACACCTTC
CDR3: CASSYSAGGYGYTF

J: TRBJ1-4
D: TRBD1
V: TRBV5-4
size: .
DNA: TGTGCCAGCAGCTCGGGACAGGGCGAAAAACTGTTTTTT
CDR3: CASSSGQGEKLFF

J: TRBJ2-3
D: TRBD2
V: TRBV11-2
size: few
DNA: TGTGCCAGCAGCTGGGGACTAGGGGCAGATACGCAGTATTTT
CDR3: CASSWGLGADTQYF

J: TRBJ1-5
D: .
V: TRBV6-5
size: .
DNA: TGTGCCAGCACCCGGGACAATAGCAATCAGCCCCAGCATTTT
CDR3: CASTRDNSNQPQHF

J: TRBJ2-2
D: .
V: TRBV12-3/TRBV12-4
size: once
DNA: TGTGCCAGCAGAACAAGCACCGGGGAGCTGTTTTTT
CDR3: CASRTSTGELFF

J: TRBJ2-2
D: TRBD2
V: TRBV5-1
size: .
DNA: TGCGCCAGCAGCTTGATCGCGGGAGGTACCGGGGAGCTGTTTTTT
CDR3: CASSLIAGGTGELFF

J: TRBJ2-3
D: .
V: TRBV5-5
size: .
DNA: TGTGCCAGCAGCCCTCAACCCCAGGGGTTTAGCACAGATACGCAGTATTTT
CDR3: CASSPQPQGFSTDTQYF

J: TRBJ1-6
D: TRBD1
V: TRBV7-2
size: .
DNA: TGTGCCAGCAGCCTACTCGGGACAGCTGTTAATTCACCCCTCCACTTT
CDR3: CASSLLGTAVNSPLHF

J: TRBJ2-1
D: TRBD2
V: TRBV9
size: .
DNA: TGTGCCAGCAGTCCAAGCGGGAGGAATGAGCAGTTCTTC
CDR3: CASSPSGRNEQFF

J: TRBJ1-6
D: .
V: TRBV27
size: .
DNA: TGTGCCAGCAGTCGAGAAACAGGGAGCTCCTATAATTCACCCCTCCACTTT
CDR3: CASSRETGSSYNSPLHF

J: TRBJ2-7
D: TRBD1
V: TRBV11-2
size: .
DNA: TGTGCCAGCAGCCAGACAGGGATGTCCTACGAGCAGTACTTC
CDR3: CASSQTGMSYEQYF

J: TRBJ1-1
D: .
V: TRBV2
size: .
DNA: TGTGCCGGAACAGGGAACACTGAAGCTTTCTTT
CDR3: CAGTGNTEAFF

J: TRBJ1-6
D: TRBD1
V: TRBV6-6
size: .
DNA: TGTGCCAGCAGCCCCCCCGGGACAGGGGGACAAGGTTCCCTCCACTTT
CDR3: CASSPPGTGGQGSLHF

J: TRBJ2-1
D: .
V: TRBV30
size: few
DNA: TGTGCCTGGACAGGTAGAAATGAGCAGTTCTTC
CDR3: CAWTGRNEQFF

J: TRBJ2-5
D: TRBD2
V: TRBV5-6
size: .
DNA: TGTGCCAGCAGCTTGTTAAAGCTAGCGGAGATCCAAGAGACCCAGTACTTC
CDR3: CASSLLKLAEIQETQYF

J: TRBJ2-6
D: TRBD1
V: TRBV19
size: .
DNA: TGTGCCAGTACAGCAGGGGGCGTTGGGGCCAACGTCCTGACTTTC
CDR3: CASTAGGVGANVLTF

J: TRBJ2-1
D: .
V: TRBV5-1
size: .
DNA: TGCGCCAGCAGCTTACGGGACTCACGTCGGGAGCAGTTCTTC
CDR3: CASSLRDSRREQFF

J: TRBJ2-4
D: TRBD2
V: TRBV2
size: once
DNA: TGTGCCAGCAGTGGACTAGCGGGGAGGGAACTAGCCAAAAACATTCAGTACTTC
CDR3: CASSGLAGRELAKNIQYF

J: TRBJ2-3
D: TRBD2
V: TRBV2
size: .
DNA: TGTGCCAGCGCCACACTAGCGGGAAACTCGGATACGCAGTATTTT
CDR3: CASATLAGNSDTQYF

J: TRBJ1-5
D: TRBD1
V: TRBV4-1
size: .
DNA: TGCGCCAGCAGCCAGCTAATGACAGGGGCTGGCCAGCCCCAGCATTTT
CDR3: CASSQLMTGAGQPQHF

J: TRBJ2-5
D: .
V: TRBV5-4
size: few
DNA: TGTGCCAGCAGCTTGGCCGACAGACAAGAGACCCAGTACTTC
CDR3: CASSLADRQETQYF

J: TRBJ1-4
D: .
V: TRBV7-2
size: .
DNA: TGTGCCAGCAGCCGCAGGGGTTACTATGAAAAACTGTTTTTT
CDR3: CASSRRGYYEKLFF

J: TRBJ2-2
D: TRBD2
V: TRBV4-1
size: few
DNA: TGCGCCAGCAGTCCCCTCTCTAGCGGGAACACCGGGGAGCTGTTTTTT
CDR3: CASSPLSSGNTGELFF

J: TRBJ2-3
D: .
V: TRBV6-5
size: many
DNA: TGTGCCAGCGGGAGTTCGGATACGCAGTATTTT
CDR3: CASGSSDTQYF

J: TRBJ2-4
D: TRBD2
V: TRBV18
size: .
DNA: TGTGCCAGCTCGCTAGCGGGAGGGGGCAAAAACATTCAGTACTTC
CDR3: CASSLAGGGKNIQYF

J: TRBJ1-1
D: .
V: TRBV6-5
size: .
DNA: TGTGCCAGCGGCCCACTGAACACTGAAGCTTTCTTT
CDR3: CASGPLNTEAFF

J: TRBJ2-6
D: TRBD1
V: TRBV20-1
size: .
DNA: TGCAGTGCTAGTTTACAGGGGGAGACTGGGGCCAACGTCCTGACTTTC
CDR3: CSASLQGETGANVLTF

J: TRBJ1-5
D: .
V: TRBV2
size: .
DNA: TGTGCCAGCAACTTTCAAGTGGGAGGGGCTTCGAGCAATCAGCCCCAGCATTTT
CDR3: CASNFQVGGASSNQPQHF

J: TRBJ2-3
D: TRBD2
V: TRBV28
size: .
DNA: TGTGCCAGCAGTTTAGAGGGGACTAGCGGGAGTGGTACGCAGTATTTT
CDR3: CASSLEGTSGSGTQYF

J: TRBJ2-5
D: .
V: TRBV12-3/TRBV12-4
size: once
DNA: TGTGCCAGCACCGCTCCGGGTCGAGAGACCCAGTACTTC
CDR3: CASTAPGRETQYF

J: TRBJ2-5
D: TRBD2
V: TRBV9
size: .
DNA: TGTGCCAGCAGCCCAAGCGGGGGAGCGAGAGAGACCCAGTACTTC
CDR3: CASSPSGGARETQYF

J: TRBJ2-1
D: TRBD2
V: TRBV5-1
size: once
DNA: TGCGCCAGCAGCTTGTGGGGGAGCGGGAGGAATGAGCAGTTCTTC
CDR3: CASSLWGSGRNEQFF

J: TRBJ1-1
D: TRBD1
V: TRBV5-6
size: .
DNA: TGTGCCAGCAGCTTGGACAGGGGGCCGTTGACTGAAGCTTTCTTT
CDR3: CASSLDRGPLTEAFF

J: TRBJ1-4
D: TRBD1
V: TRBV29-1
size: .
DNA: TGCAGCGTTGATGCGGGACAGGGAGGCGAAAAACTGTTTTTT
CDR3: CSVDAGQGGEKLFF

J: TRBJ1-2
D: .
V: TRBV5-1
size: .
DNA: TGCGCCAGCAGCTCTGACGGGAGCGACCATGGCTACACCTTC
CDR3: CASSSDGSDHGYTF

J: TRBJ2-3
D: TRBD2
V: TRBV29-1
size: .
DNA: TGCAGTGCCCCGGTGCCGGGAGGGACAGATACGCAGTATTTT
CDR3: CSAPVPGGTDTQYF

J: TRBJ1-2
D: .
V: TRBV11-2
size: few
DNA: TGTGCCAGCAGCTTTATCTTGGAGGGGAGAGGTGGCTACACCTTC
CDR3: CASSFILEGRGGYTF

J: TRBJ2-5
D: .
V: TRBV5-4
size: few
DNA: TGTGCCAGCAGAGGCAAGGGGGTAGAGACCCAGTACTTC
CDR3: CASRGKGVETQYF

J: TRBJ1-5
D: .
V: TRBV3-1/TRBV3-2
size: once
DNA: TGTGCCAGCAGCCAAGATCGTTTTCAGCCCCAGCATTTT
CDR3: CASSQDRFQPQHF

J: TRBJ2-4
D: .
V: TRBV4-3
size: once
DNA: TGCGCCAGCAGCCAAGATGCCAGAAACATTCAGTACTTC
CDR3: CASSQDARNIQYF

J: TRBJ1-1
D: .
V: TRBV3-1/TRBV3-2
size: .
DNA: TGTGCCAGCAGTCTGATGGGGGGGCTGGTCACTGAAGCTTTCTTT
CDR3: CASSLMGGLVTEAFF